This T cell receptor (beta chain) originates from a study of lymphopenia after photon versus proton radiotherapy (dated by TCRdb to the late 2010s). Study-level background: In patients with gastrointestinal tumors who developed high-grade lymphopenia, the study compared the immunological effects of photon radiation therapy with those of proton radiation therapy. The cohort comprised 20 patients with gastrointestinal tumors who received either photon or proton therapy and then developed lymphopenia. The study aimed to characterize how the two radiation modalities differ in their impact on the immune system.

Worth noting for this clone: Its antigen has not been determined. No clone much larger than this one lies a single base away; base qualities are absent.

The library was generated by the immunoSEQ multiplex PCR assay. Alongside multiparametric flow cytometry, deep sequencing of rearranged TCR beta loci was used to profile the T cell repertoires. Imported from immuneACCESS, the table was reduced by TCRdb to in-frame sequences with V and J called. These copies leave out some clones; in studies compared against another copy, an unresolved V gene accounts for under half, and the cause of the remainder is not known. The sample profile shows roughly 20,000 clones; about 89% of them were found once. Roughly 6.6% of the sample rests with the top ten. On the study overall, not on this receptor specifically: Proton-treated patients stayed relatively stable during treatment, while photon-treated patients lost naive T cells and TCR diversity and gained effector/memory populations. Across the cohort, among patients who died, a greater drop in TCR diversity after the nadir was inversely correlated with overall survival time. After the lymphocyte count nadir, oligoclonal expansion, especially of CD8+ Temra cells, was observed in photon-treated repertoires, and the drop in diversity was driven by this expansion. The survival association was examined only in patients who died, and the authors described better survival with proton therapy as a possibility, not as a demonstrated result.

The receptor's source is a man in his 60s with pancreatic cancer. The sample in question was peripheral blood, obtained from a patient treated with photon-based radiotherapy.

The DNA reads as follows: TGTGCCAGTAGTACACGGACAGTTGAAAAACTGTTTTTT. Translated, this gives CASSTRTVEKLFF. This chain is built from TRBV19 and TRBJ1-4, with a tentative D gene TRBD1 over 6 matching bases. The germline V gene (reference sequence) supplies CDR1 LNHDA and CDR2 SQIVND. The CDR3 goes from the cysteine to the phenylalanine over 13 residues. CDR3 DNA is the only sequence kept; it has 39 bases, read in frame from the first base. Trimming takes 4 bases from V and 7 bases from J, and the germline ends sit 10 bases apart.